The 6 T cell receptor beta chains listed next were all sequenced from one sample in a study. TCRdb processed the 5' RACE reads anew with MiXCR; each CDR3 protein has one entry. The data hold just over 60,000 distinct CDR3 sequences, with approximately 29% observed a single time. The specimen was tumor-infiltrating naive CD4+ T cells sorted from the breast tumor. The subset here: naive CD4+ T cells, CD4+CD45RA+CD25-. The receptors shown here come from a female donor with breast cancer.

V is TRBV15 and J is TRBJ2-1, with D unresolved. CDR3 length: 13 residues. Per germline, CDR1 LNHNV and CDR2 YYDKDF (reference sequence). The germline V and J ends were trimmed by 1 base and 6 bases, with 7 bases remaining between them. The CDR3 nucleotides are TGTGCCACCAGCAGAGTCGGGTCCAATGAGCAGTTCTTC. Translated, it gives CATSRVGSNEQFF.

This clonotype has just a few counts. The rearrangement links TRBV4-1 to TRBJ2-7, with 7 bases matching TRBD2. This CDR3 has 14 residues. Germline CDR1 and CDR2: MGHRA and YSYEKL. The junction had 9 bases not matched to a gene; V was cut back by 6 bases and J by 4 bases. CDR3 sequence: CASRDPTGRYEQYF. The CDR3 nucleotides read TGCGCCAGCAGAGATCCGACCGGGAGGTACGAGCAGTACTTC.

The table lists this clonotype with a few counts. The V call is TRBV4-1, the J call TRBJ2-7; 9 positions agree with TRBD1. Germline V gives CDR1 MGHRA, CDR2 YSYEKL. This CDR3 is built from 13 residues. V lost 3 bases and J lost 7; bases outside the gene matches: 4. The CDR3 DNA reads TGCGCCAGCAGCCAGGGACAGGGAAGGGAGCAGTACTTC. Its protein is CASSQGQGREQYF.

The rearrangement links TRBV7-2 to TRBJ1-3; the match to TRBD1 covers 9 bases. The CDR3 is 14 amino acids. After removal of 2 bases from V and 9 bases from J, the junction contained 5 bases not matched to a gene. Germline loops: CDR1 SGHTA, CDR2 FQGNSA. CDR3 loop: CASSLPGTGRTIYF. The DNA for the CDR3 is TGTGCCAGCAGCTTACCCGGGACAGGGCGCACCATATATTTT.

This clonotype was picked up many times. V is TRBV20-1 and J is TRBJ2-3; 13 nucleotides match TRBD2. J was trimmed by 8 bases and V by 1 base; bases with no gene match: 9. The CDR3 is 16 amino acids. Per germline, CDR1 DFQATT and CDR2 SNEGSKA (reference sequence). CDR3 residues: CSARVPLAGGSGTQYF. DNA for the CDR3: TGCAGTGCTAGAGTCCCACTAGCGGGGGGGAGCGGTACGCAGTATTTT.

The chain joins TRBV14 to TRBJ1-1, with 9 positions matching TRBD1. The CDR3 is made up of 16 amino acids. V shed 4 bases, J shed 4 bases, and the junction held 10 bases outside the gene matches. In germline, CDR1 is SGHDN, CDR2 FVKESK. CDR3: CASSPGTGKMSTEAFF. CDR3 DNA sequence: TGTGCCAGCAGCCCCGGGACAGGGAAAATGAGCACTGAAGCTTTCTTT.